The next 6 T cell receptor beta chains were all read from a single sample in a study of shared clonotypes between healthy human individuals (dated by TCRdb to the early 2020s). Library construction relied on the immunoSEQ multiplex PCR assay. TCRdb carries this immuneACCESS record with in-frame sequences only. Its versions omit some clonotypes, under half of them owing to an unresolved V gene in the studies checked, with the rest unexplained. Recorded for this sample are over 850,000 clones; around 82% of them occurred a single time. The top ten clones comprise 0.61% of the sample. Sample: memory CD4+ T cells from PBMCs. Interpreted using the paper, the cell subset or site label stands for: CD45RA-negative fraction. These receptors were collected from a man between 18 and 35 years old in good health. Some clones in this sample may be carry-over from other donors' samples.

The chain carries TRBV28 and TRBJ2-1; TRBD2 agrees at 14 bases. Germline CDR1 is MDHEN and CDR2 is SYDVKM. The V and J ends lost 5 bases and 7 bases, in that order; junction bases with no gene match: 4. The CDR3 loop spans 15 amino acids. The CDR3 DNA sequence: TGTGCCAGCAGTCACGGGACTAGCGGGAGAAATGAGCAGTTCTTC. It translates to CASSHGTSGRNEQFF.

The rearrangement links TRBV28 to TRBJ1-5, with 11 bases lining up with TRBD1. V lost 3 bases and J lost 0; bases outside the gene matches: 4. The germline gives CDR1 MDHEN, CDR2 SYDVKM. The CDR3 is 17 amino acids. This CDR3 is CASSFGTGGSSNQPQHF. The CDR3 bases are TGTGCCAGCAGTTTTGGGACAGGGGGATCTAGCAATCAGCCCCAGCATTTT. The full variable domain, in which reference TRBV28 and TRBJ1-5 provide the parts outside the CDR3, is DVKVTQSSRYLVKRTGEKVFLECVQDMDHENMFWYRQDPGLGLRLIYFSYDVKMKEKGDIPEGYSVSREKKERFSLILESASTNQTSMYLCASSFGTGGSSNQPQHFGDGTRLSIL.

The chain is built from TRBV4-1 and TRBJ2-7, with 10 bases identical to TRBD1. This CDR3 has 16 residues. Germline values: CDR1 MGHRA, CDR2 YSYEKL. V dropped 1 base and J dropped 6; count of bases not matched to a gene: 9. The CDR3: CASSQGPGQGRSEQYF. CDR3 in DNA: TGCGCCAGCAGCCAAGGACCGGGACAGGGGCGTAGCGAGCAGTACTTC.

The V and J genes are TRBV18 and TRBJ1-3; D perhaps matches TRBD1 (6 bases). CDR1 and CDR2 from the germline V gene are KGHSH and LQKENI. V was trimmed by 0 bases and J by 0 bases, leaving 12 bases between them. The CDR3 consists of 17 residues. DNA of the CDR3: TGTGCCAGCTCACCACCTTCAGGGGATCTCTCTGGAAACACCATATATTTT. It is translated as CASSPPSGDLSGNTIYF.

DNA of the CDR3: TGCGCCAGCAGTGCGGGACGGTCTCAGGAAAAACTGTTTTTT. Protein sequence: CASSAGRSQEKLFF. This chain joins TRBV10-1 and TRBJ1-4, with D maybe TRBD1 (5 bases). The V and J ends lost 4 bases and 8 bases respectively, with 14 bases between them. The CDR3 has 14 amino acids. The germline V gene encodes CDR1 WNHNN and CDR2 SYGVQD (reference sequence).

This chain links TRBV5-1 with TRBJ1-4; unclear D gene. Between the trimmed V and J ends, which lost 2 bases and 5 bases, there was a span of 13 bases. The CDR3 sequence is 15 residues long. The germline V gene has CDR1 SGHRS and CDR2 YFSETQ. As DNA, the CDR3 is TGCGCCAGCAGCTTCCTGGGGAGCTCCAATGAAAAACTGTTTTTT. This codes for CASSFLGSSNEKLFF.